Each of the 8 T cell receptor beta chains below was sequenced from the same sample in a study of blood T cell repertoires in COVID-19. Repertoires were generated with immunoSEQ multiplex PCR, while TCRdb's copy carries only in-frame clones and drops some. Of 95,000 to 150,000 clones listed, more than 60% are singletons. Sequencing used peripheral blood. Every receptor here comes from a man between 70 and 80 years old with acute or convalescent COVID-19.

The J gene is TRBJ2-5, the V gene TRBV2; TRBD2 matches at 7 bases. This CDR3 is 14 amino acids long. CDR1 and CDR2 from the germline V gene are SNHLY and FYNNEI. Unmatched junction bases numbered 4, after V lost 2 bases and J lost 4 bases. CDR3 region: CASSEYGGGETQYF. DNA for the CDR3: TGTGCCAGCAGTGAATATGGCGGGGGAGAGACCCAGTACTTC.

The CDR3 nucleotides are TGTGCCAGCAGTTACTCGTCTAGGTCGTGGAACACTGAAGCTTTCTTT. Encoded protein: CASSYSSRSWNTEAFF. The gene calls are TRBV6-5 and TRBJ1-1; no reliable D call. CDR3 length: 16 amino acids. V was clipped by 0 bases and J by 1 base, with 12 bases between them. CDR1 and CDR2 from the germline V gene are MNHEY and SVGAGI.

The V gene is TRBV5-6, the J gene TRBJ2-3, with TRBD1 matching 8 bases. This CDR3 comprises 15 residues. The germline V gene encodes CDR1 SGHDT and CDR2 YYEEEE. Trimming at V came to 4 bases and at J to 1 base, leaving 5 bases not matched to a gene. The CDR3 is CASSIPGQGTDTQYF. The CDR3 nucleotides read TGTGCCAGCAGCATTCCGGGACAGGGCACAGATACGCAGTATTTT.

This chain links TRBV19 with TRBJ1-2; tentative D call: TRBD1 (6 bases). The V end was cut by 6 bases, the J end by 8 bases, with 22 bases between. Germline CDR1 and CDR2: LNHDA and SQIVND (reference sequence). This CDR3 contains 15 residues. The CDR3 loop reads CASSGVSAGAKGYTF. The CDR3 DNA follows: TGTGCCAGTAGCGGAGTATCGGCAGGGGCTAAAGGCTACACCTTC.

The CDR3 DNA is TGTGCCAGCAGCTTAGGGTTCAGGCAGGGGCGCAGGGCCGGGGAGCTGTTTTTT. It encodes CASSLGFRQGRRAGELFF. The genes are TRBV7-2 and TRBJ2-2, with TRBD1 as a possible D gene (6 bases). V was shortened by 1 base and J by 6 bases, with 21 bases between the two germline ends. The CDR3 has 18 amino acids. Germline assignment: CDR1 SGHTA and CDR2 FQGNSA.

This clone was observed many times. This sequence joins TRBV9 and TRBJ2-2; perhaps TRBD1 as D (6 bases). CDR3 size: 16 residues. Germline V gene lookup returns CDR1 SGDLS and CDR2 YYNGEE. The germline V and J ends were trimmed by 0 bases and 6 bases, with 15 bases remaining between them. The CDR3 loop is CASSVGVGALAGELFF. The CDR3 DNA sequence: TGTGCCAGCAGCGTAGGGGTGGGGGCCCTCGCCGGGGAGCTGTTTTTT.

The V call is TRBV5-1, the J call TRBJ2-5; TRBD2 agrees at 11 bases. This CDR3 is built from 14 residues. The germline gives CDR1 SGHRS, CDR2 YFSETQ. V lost 5 bases to trimming and J lost 3 bases; unmatched junction nucleotides: 3. CDR3 protein: CASRRSGGEETQYF. DNA for the CDR3: TGCGCCAGCAGACGTAGCGGGGGGGAAGAGACCCAGTACTTC.

This chain uses TRBV9 with TRBJ2-2, with 7 bases identical to TRBD2. This CDR3 has 14 amino acids. Germline V lookup: CDR1 SGDLS, CDR2 YYNGEE. The V gene end was trimmed by 2 bases and the J gene end by 5 bases; junction bases not matched to a gene: 3. CDR3 residues: CASSVMGGTGELFF. The CDR3 DNA reads TGTGCCAGCAGCGTCATGGGAGGGACCGGGGAGCTGTTTTTT.